The clone carrying this TCR beta chain was seen a handful of times. Its antigen is still unknown. The sample originates from a study of human T cells and chemical hapten exposure. Findings of the study overall: Counts of TCRs above 1 in 1000 frequency stayed unchanged with DPC sensitization.

Unique molecular identifiers were affixed to discrete cDNA molecules within the library. TCRdb recomputed calls from the RACE reads with MiXCR, one row per CDR3 protein. The sample shows roughly 130,000 distinct CDR3 sequences, about 9.4% of them seen only once. Regarding time point: healthy volunteer bleed at 2 weeks. Total RNA was isolated from whole blood that had not been fractionated. This clonotype was obtained from a male donor in good health. Some clones in this sample may be carry-over from other donors' samples. The sequencing input was whole blood.

The CDR3 DNA is TGCGCCAGCAGCGCACACGGGACTAGCGGGGATACGCAGTATTTT. Translation gives CASSAHGTSGDTQYF. V and J are TRBV4-3 and TRBJ2-3; the match to TRBD2 covers 12 bases. The CDR3 extends over 15 amino acids. The V and J ends lost 5 bases and 6 bases, in that order; junction bases with no gene match: 6. Germline V CDR1 and CDR2: LGHNA, YSLEER.